What follows are 5 T cell receptor beta chains derived from one specimen sequenced in a study of CD4 T cells in relation to SARS-CoV-2 and coronaviruses. Before the COVID-19 pandemic, during about 2010-2018, CD4+ T cells were taken from unexposed donors. TCRdb keeps only in-frame clones here, not all; method: immunoSEQ multiplex PCR. This sample has around 69,000 clones, with about 95% found just once. Specimen: naive CD4+ T cells from PBMCs. Subset here: naive CD4+ T cells isolated by negative enrichment. The origin of the receptors is a human donor in good health.

This clone was seen a handful of times. The rearrangement joins TRBV6-5 to TRBJ2-2, with D perhaps matching TRBD1 or TRBD2 (5 bases each). The CDR3 sequence is 13 residues long. Germline lookup yields CDR1 MNHEY and CDR2 SVGAGI. Between the trimmed V and J ends, which lost 6 bases and 5 bases, there was a span of 10 bases. The chain's CDR3 is CASRRDDTGELFF. The CDR3 region has the DNA TGTGCCAGCAGGAGGGACGATACCGGGGAGCTGTTTTTT.

The chain recombines TRBV19 with TRBJ2-5; tentative D call: TRBD1 (8 bases). The CDR3 has 21 residues. V was clipped by 6 bases and J by 4 bases, with 36 bases between them. In germline, CDR1 is LNHDA, CDR2 SQIVND (reference sequence). The CDR3 DNA is TGTGCCAGTAGGCCGGGGGGTGTGAGGCAGGGGGCGATCTGGGGGACAGAGACCCAGTACTTC. Translation gives CASRPGGVRQGAIWGTETQYF.

The V gene is TRBV28, the J gene TRBJ2-1, with 10 bases fitting TRBD2. The CDR3 is made up of 15 amino acids. V was pared by 4 bases and J by 6 bases, with 6 bases of the junction left unmatched. Germline V CDR1 and CDR2: MDHEN, SYDVKM. CDR3 protein: CASSSSGRATNEQFF. DNA for the CDR3: TGTGCCAGCAGTTCGAGCGGGAGGGCGACCAATGAGCAGTTCTTC.

This clone was seen more than once but under ten times. One end of the junction fails to match germline, which may point to a read error. This sequence joins TRBV2 and TRBJ1-2; no clear D. The CDR3 has 12 amino acids. Germline loops: CDR1 SNHLY, CDR2 FYNNEI. CDR3 DNA: TGTGCCAGCAGAGAAGGTCAGTCAGGCTACACCTTC. Translation gives CASREGQSGYTF.

The CDR3 DNA reads TGTGCCACCAGTGATTCTAGTGGTCGCACAGATACGCAGTATTTT. It yields the protein CATSDSSGRTDTQYF. The V call is TRBV24-1, the J call TRBJ2-3; D uncertain. V was shortened by 2 bases and J by 1 base, with 9 bases between the two germline ends. CDR3 length: 15 amino acids. CDR1 is KGHDR and CDR2 is SFDVKD in the germline V gene.